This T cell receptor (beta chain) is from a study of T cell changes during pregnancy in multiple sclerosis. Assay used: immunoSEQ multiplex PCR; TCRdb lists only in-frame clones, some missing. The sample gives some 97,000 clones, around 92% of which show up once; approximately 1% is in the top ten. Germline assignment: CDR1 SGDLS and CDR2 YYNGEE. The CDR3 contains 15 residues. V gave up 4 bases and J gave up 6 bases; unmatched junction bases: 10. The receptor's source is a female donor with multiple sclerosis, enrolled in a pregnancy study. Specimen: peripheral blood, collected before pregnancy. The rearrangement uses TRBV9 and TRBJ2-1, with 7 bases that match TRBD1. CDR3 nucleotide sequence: TGTGCCAGCAGCAAAGGACAGGTAACAACCAATGAGCAGTTCTTC. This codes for CASSKGQVTTNEQFF.